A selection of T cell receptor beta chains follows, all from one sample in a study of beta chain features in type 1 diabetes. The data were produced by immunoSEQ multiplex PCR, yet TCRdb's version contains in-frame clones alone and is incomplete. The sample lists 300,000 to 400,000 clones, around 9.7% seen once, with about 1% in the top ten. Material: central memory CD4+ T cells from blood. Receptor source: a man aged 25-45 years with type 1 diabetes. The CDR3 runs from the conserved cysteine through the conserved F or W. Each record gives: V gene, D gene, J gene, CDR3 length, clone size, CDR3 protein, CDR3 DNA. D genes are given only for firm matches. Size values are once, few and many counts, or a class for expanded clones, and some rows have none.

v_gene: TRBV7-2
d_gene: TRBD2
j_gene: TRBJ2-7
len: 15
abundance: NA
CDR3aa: CASSHSGGALYEQYF
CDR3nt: TGTGCCAGCAGCCATAGCGGGGGGGCCTTGTACGAGCAGTACTTC

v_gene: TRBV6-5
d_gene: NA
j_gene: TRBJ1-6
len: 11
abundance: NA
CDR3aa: CASSPGPTLHF
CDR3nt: TGTGCCAGCAGCCCGGGACCGACCCTCCACTTT

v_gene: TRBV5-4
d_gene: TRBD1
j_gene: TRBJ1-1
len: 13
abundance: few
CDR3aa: CASNDGQATEAFF
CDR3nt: TGTGCCAGCAACGACGGACAGGCCACTGAAGCTTTCTTT

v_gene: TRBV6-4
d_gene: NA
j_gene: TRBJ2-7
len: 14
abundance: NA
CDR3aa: CASIDRLSSYEQYF
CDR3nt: TGTGCCAGCATCGACAGGCTGAGCTCCTACGAGCAGTACTTC

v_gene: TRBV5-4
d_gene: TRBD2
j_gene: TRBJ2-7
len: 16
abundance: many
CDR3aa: CASSPGTSGATYEQYF
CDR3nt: TGTGCCAGCAGCCCAGGGACTAGCGGGGCCACCTACGAGCAGTACTTC

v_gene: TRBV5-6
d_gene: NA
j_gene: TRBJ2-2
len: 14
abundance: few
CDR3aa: CASSLSGYTGELFF
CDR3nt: TGTGCCAGCAGCTTAAGCGGATACACCGGGGAGCTGTTTTTT

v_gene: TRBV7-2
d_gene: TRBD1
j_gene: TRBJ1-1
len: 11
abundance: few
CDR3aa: CASSIDRVAFF
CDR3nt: TGTGCCAGCAGCATCGACAGGGTAGCTTTCTTT

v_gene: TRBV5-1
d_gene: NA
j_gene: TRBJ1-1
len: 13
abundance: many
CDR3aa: CASSLTGNTEAFF
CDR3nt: TGCGCCAGCAGCTTGACAGGGAACACTGAAGCTTTCTTT

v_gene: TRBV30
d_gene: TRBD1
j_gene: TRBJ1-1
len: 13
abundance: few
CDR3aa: CAWSVQGDTEAFF
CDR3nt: TGTGCCTGGAGTGTACAGGGGGACACTGAAGCTTTCTTT

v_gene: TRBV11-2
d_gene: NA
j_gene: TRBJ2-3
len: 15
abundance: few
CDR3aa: CASSPRVALPDTQYF
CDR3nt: TGTGCCAGCAGCCCAAGGGTGGCCCTCCCAGATACGCAGTATTTT

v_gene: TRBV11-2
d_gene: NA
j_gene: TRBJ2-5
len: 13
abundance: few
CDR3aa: CASGFSYQETQYF
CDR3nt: TGTGCCAGCGGCTTCTCGTACCAAGAGACCCAGTACTTC

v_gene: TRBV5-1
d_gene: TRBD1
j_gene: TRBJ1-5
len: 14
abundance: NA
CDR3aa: CASSLQGANQPQHF
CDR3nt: TGCGCCAGCAGCCTACAGGGGGCAAATCAGCCCCAGCATTTT

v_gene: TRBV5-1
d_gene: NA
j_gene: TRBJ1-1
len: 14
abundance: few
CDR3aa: CASRGSREDTEAFF
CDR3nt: TGCGCCAGCAGAGGGTCCAGGGAAGACACTGAAGCTTTCTTT

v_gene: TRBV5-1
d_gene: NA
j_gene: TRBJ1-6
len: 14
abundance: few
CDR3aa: CASRAEPNNSPLHF
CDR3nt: TGCGCCAGCAGGGCAGAGCCAAATAATTCACCCCTCCACTTT

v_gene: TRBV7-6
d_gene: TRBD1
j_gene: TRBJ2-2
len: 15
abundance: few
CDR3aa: CASSPGTVDFGELFF
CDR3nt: TGTGCCAGCAGCCCCGGGACAGTCGATTTCGGGGAGCTGTTTTTT

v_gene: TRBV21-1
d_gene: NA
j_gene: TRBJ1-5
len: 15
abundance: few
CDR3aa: CATPPPPGANQPQHF
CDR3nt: TGTGCCACCCCTCCCCCGCCAGGGGCTAATCAGCCCCAGCATTTT

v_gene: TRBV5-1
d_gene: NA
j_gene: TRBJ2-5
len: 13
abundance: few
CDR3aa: CASSLDTQETQYF
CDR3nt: TGCGCCAGCAGCTTGGACACCCAAGAGACCCAGTACTTC

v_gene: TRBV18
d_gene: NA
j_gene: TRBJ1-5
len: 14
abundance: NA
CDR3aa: CASSPPTGGEPQHF
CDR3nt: TGTGCCAGCTCACCACCGACGGGGGGGGAGCCCCAGCATTTT

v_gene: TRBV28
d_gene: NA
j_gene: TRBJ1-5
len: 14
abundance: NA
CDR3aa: CASWGLYSNQPQHF
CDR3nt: TGTGCCAGCTGGGGGCTATATAGCAATCAGCCCCAGCATTTT

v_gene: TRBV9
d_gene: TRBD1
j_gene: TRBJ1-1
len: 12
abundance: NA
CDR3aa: CASSGGQGEAFF
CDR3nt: TGTGCCAGCAGCGGGGGACAGGGTGAAGCTTTCTTT

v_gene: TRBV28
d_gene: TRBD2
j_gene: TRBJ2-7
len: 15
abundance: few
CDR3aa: CASLAGGLMSYEQYF
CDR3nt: TGTGCCAGCCTAGCGGGGGGGCTGATGTCCTACGAGCAGTACTTC

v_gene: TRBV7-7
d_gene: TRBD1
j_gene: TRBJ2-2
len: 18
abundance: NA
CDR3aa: CASSPRGPGQGLTGELFF
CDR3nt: TGTGCTAGCAGCCCCAGGGGACCGGGACAGGGTTTAACCGGGGAGCTGTTTTTT

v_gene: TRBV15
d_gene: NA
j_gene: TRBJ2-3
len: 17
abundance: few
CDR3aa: CATSRSIRDFETDTQYF
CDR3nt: TGTGCCACCAGCAGGTCTATCCGGGACTTTGAGACAGATACGCAGTATTTT

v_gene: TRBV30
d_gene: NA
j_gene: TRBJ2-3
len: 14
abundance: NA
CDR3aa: CAWSVDGRTDTQYF
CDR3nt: TGTGCCTGGAGTGTGGATGGGAGGACAGATACGCAGTATTTT

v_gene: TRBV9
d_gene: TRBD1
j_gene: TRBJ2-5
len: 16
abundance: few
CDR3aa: CASSVGSGTGQETQYF
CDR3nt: TGTGCCAGCAGCGTAGGATCTGGGACAGGTCAGGAGACCCAGTACTTC

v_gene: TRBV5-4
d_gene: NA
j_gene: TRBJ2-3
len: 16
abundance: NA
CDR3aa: CASSLVRDINTDTQYF
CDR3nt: TGTGCCAGCAGCTTGGTTAGAGACATTAACACAGATACGCAGTATTTT

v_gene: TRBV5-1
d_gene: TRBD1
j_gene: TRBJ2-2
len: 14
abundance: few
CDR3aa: CASSAGQGAGELFF
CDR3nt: TGCGCCAGCAGCGCGGGACAGGGGGCCGGGGAGCTGTTTTTT

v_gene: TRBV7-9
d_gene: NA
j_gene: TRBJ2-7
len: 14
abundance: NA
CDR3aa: CASSLDLSTYEQYF
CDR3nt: TGTGCCAGCAGCTTAGACTTGTCCACCTACGAGCAGTACTTC

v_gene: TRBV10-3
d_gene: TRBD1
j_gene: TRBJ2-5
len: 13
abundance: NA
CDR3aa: CAITGGLRETQYF
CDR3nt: TGTGCCATTACAGGGGGCCTTAGGGAGACCCAGTACTTC

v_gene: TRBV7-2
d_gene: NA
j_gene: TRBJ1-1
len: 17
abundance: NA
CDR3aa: CASSFRGAGEANTEAFF
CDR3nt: TGTGCCAGCAGCTTTCGTGGCGCAGGGGAGGCGAACACTGAAGCTTTCTTT

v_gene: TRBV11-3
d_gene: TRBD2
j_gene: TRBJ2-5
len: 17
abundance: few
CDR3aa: CASSEGTSGGFQETQYF
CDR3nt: TGTGCCAGCAGCGAGGGGACTAGCGGGGGATTCCAAGAGACCCAGTACTTC

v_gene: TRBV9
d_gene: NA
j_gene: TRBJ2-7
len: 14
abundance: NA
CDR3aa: CASSVAVTSYEQYF
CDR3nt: TGTGCCAGCAGCGTAGCCGTTACCTCATACGAGCAGTACTTC

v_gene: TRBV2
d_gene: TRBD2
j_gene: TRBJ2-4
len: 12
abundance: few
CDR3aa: CASSDGPGGQYF
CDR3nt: TGTGCCAGCAGTGATGGCCCCGGGGGGCAGTACTTC

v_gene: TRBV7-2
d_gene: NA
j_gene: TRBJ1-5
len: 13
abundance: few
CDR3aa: CASRAQGNQPQHF
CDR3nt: TGTGCCAGCAGAGCCCAGGGCAATCAACCCCAGCATTTT

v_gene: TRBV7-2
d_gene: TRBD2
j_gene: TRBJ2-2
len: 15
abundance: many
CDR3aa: CASSLGLESTGELFF
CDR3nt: TGTGCCAGCAGCCTGGGACTAGAGTCCACCGGGGAGCTGTTTTTT

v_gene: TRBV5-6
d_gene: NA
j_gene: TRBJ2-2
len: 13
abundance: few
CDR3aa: CASSGRYTGELFF
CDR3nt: TGTGCCAGCAGCGGTCGGTACACCGGGGAGCTGTTTTTT

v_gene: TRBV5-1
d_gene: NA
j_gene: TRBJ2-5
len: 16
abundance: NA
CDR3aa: CASSLTPGTDQETQYF
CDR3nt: TGCGCCAGCAGCTTAACCCCGGGGACGGACCAAGAGACCCAGTACTTC

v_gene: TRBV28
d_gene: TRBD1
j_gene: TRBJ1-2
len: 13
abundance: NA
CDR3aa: CASSPTTGRGYTF
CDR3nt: TGTGCCAGCAGTCCAACGACAGGGAGGGGCTACACCTTC

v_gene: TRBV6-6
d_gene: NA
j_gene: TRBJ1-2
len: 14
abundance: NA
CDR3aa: CASSYGGGDYGYTF
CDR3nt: TGTGCCAGCAGTTACGGTGGGGGTGACTATGGCTACACCTTC

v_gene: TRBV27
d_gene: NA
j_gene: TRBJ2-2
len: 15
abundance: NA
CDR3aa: CASSRGTVGAGELFF
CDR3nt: TGTGCCAGCAGTCGCGGGACGGTGGGGGCCGGGGAGCTGTTTTTT

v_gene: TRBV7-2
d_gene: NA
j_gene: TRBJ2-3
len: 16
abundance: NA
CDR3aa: CASSLRGTEGSDTQYF
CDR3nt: TGTGCCAGCAGCTTACGCGGGACAGAAGGTTCGGATACGCAGTATTTT

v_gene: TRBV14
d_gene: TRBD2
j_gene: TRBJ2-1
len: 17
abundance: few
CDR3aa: CASSRQTSFFVSDEQFF
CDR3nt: TGTGCCAGCAGCCGGCAGACTAGCTTCTTCGTATCGGATGAGCAGTTCTTC

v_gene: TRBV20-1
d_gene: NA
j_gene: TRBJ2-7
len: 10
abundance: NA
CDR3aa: CSARGGEQYF
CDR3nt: TGCAGTGCTAGGGGGGGCGAGCAGTACTTC

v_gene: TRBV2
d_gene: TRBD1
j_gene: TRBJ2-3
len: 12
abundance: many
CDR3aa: CASSRTGDAQYF
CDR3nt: TGTGCCAGCAGCCGGACAGGGGATGCGCAGTATTTT

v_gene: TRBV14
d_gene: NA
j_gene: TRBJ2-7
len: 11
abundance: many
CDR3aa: CASSQDREQYF
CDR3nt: TGTGCCAGCAGCCAAGATCGGGAGCAGTACTTC

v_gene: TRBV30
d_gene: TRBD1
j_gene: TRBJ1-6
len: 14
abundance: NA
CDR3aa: CAWSEGQGGSPLHF
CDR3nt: TGTGCCTGGAGTGAGGGACAGGGTGGTTCACCCCTCCACTTT

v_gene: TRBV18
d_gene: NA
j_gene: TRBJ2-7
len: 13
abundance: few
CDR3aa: CASSPSWTDGQYF
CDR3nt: TGTGCCAGCTCACCGTCATGGACAGACGGGCAGTACTTC

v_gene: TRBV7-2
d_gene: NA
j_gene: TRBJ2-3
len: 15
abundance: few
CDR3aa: CASSLVEGSTDTQYF
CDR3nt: TGTGCCAGCAGCTTAGTTGAGGGGAGCACAGATACGCAGTATTTT

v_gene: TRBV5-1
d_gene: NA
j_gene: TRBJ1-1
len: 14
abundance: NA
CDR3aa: CASSSQGMNTEAFF
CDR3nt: TGCGCCAGCAGCTCTCAGGGAATGAACACTGAAGCTTTCTTT